This entry concerns a single TCR beta chain. From germline, CDR1 is MNHEY and CDR2 SMNVEV (reference sequence). With 4 bases clipped from V and 7 bases from J, the junction kept 6 bases outside the gene matches. The length of the CDR3 is 13 residues. This table comes from immunoSEQ multiplex PCR, and its TCRdb copy is limited to in-frame clones, with some not included. The sample comprises a few hundred thousand clones, roughly 85% of which are singletons, and approximately 3.6% rests with the top ten. The data are from a study of blood T cell repertoires in COVID-19. Whole-study context: Donors in the United States, Italy and Spain gave samples during acute or convalescent COVID-19. Sample material is recorded as cDNA or gDNA derived from T cells, B-cell-depleted T cells, or PBMCs.

The chain recombines TRBV27 with TRBJ2-7, with TRBD1 matching 8 bases. The sample comprised peripheral blood. This TCR was sampled from a woman under 30 with acute or convalescent COVID-19. In nucleotides, the CDR3 is TGTGCCAGCAGTTCCGTCACAGGGGGTGAGCAGTACTTC. It specifies CASSSVTGGEQYF.